Included here is one T cell receptor beta chain sequence, with context. Its target is not known. Assay used: immunoSEQ multiplex PCR; TCRdb lists only in-frame clones, some missing. There are about 130,000 clones in the sample; about 89% occur only once, and 8% to 13% lies in the top ten. These data are taken from a study of T cell responses to AZD1222 COVID-19 vaccine. General study points: Targets within unmutated variant regions were reportedly found for nearly half of spike-specific TCRs.

This CDR3 spans 16 amino acids. Germline assignment: CDR1 LNHNV and CDR2 YYDKDF (reference sequence). V lost 0 bases and J lost 0, with 11 bases in between. This chain connects TRBV15 to TRBJ1-2, with D perhaps matching TRBD1 (6 bases). The source material was peripheral blood, sampled on day 0 of AZD1222 vaccination. The sequence came from an adult in good health. The CDR3 DNA is TGTGCCACCAGCAGAGATCAACAGGGCACTAACTATGGCTACACCTTC. It codes for CATSRDQQGTNYGYTF.